This is a list of T cell receptor beta chains from one sample in a study of blood T cell repertoires in COVID-19. Only in-frame clones appear in the TCRdb table, and some are missing; sequencing was by immunoSEQ multiplex PCR. This table holds approximately 28,000 clones, almost 90% found once. The sample comprised peripheral blood. The origin of the receptors is a woman aged 55-69 years with active COVID-19. Both conserved end residues are part of each CDR3. Fields, in order: clone size, D gene, V gene, J gene, CDR3 protein, CDR3 DNA. The D gene is left open where the match is weak. Size tells how often a clone was seen (once, few, many) or the class of an expanded clone, and some rows leave it out.

clone size: once
D gene: TRBD2
V gene: TRBV6-2/TRBV6-3
J gene: TRBJ2-3
CDR3 protein: CASSKRTSSPDTQYF
CDR3 DNA: TGTGCCAGCAGTAAGCGGACTAGCTCTCCAGATACGCAGTATTTT

clone size: NA
D gene: NA
V gene: TRBV3-1/TRBV3-2
J gene: TRBJ2-3
CDR3 protein: CASSPRSDSLVYF
CDR3 DNA: TGTGCCAGCAGCCCCCGCTCTGACTCCCTTGTCTATTTT

clone size: NA
D gene: NA
V gene: TRBV13
J gene: TRBJ2-7
CDR3 protein: CASSPVQGTYEQYF
CDR3 DNA: TGTGCCAGCAGCCCAGTACAGGGTACCTACGAGCAGTACTTC

clone size: NA
D gene: TRBD1
V gene: TRBV6-6
J gene: TRBJ2-7
CDR3 protein: CASRIRGYEQYF
CDR3 DNA: TGTGCCAGCAGAATCAGGGGGTACGAGCAGTACTTC

clone size: NA
D gene: TRBD2
V gene: TRBV19
J gene: TRBJ2-2
CDR3 protein: CASSRRASGRDTGELFF
CDR3 DNA: TGTGCCAGTAGTAGGCGGGCTAGCGGGAGAGACACCGGGGAGCTGTTTTTT

clone size: NA
D gene: NA
V gene: TRBV3-1/TRBV3-2
J gene: TRBJ2-3
CDR3 protein: CASSVSGDRDTQYF
CDR3 DNA: TGTGCCAGCAGCGTATCAGGGGACCGGGATACGCAGTATTTT

clone size: NA
D gene: NA
V gene: TRBV28
J gene: TRBJ2-1
CDR3 protein: CASSSLGQPDNEQFF
CDR3 DNA: TGTGCCAGCAGCTCCCTCGGACAGCCTGACAATGAGCAGTTCTTC

clone size: once
D gene: TRBD1
V gene: TRBV7-9
J gene: TRBJ2-7
CDR3 protein: CASSVSGQTSSYEQYF
CDR3 DNA: TGTGCCAGCAGTGTATCGGGACAGACGAGCTCCTACGAGCAGTACTTC

clone size: NA
D gene: NA
V gene: TRBV18
J gene: TRBJ1-3
CDR3 protein: CASSLESSGNTIYF
CDR3 DNA: TGTGCCAGCTCTTTGGAGAGCTCTGGAAACACCATATATTTT

clone size: NA
D gene: TRBD2
V gene: TRBV5-1
J gene: TRBJ2-3
CDR3 protein: CASSRLAGEADTQYF
CDR3 DNA: TGCGCCAGCAGCAGACTAGCGGGAGAGGCAGATACGCAGTATTTT

clone size: NA
D gene: NA
V gene: TRBV6-6
J gene: TRBJ2-7
CDR3 protein: CASRSGIFYEQYF
CDR3 DNA: TGTGCCAGCAGATCGGGGATATTTTACGAGCAGTACTTC

clone size: NA
D gene: TRBD2
V gene: TRBV6-1
J gene: TRBJ2-1
CDR3 protein: CASSEAHGGVNEQFF
CDR3 DNA: TGTGCCAGCAGTGAAGCGCATGGGGGGGTAAATGAGCAGTTCTTC

clone size: once
D gene: TRBD2
V gene: TRBV3-1/TRBV3-2
J gene: TRBJ2-7
CDR3 protein: CASSQDASGSHREQYF
CDR3 DNA: TGTGCCAGCAGCCAAGACGCTAGCGGTTCGCATAGGGAGCAGTACTTC

clone size: NA
D gene: NA
V gene: TRBV11-2
J gene: TRBJ2-3
CDR3 protein: CASSERIVTDTQYF
CDR3 DNA: TGTGCCAGCAGCGAGCGGATAGTCACAGATACGCAGTATTTT

clone size: NA
D gene: NA
V gene: TRBV19
J gene: TRBJ2-3
CDR3 protein: CAVGPRDTQYF
CDR3 DNA: TGTGCCGTGGGGCCTCGGGATACGCAGTATTTT

clone size: NA
D gene: NA
V gene: TRBV10-3
J gene: TRBJ1-1
CDR3 protein: CAISQTENTEAFF
CDR3 DNA: TGTGCCATCAGTCAGACTGAGAACACTGAAGCTTTCTTT

clone size: NA
D gene: TRBD2
V gene: TRBV5-1
J gene: TRBJ2-3
CDR3 protein: CASSYGLADTDTQYF
CDR3 DNA: TGCGCCAGCAGCTATGGACTAGCGGACACAGATACGCAGTATTTT

clone size: once
D gene: TRBD2
V gene: TRBV6-2/TRBV6-3
J gene: TRBJ2-3
CDR3 protein: CASSSGTSGAKGIDTQYF
CDR3 DNA: TGTGCCAGCAGTTCCGGGACTAGCGGGGCCAAAGGGATCGATACGCAGTATTTT

clone size: NA
D gene: NA
V gene: TRBV27
J gene: TRBJ2-2
CDR3 protein: CASAEANTGELFF
CDR3 DNA: TGTGCCAGTGCGGAAGCGAACACCGGGGAGCTGTTTTTT

clone size: NA
D gene: NA
V gene: TRBV2
J gene: TRBJ1-5
CDR3 protein: CASSDPTVYSNQPQHF
CDR3 DNA: TGTGCCAGCAGTGATCCGACAGTTTATAGCAATCAGCCCCAGCATTTT

clone size: few
D gene: TRBD1
V gene: TRBV5-1
J gene: TRBJ1-5
CDR3 protein: CASSSGQGGQPQHF
CDR3 DNA: TGCGCCAGCAGCTCCGGACAGGGCGGTCAGCCCCAGCATTTT

clone size: NA
D gene: TRBD2
V gene: TRBV6-2/TRBV6-3
J gene: TRBJ2-1
CDR3 protein: CASSPGLAGRLAYNEQFF
CDR3 DNA: TGTGCCAGCAGCCCTGGACTAGCGGGAAGGCTTGCCTACAATGAGCAGTTCTTC

clone size: NA
D gene: TRBD1
V gene: TRBV6-1
J gene: TRBJ2-7
CDR3 protein: CASSEPPTDRGPYEQYF
CDR3 DNA: TGTGCCAGCAGTGAACCACCTACGGACAGGGGACCCTACGAGCAGTACTTC

clone size: NA
D gene: NA
V gene: TRBV19
J gene: TRBJ2-2
CDR3 protein: CASRRTVPGELFF
CDR3 DNA: TGTGCCAGTAGACGAACAGTGCCCGGGGAGCTGTTTTTT

clone size: NA
D gene: NA
V gene: TRBV2
J gene: TRBJ2-1
CDR3 protein: CASSQFEPSAVAQFF
CDR3 DNA: TGTGCCAGCAGCCAGTTCGAGCCTAGCGCTGTTGCGCAGTTCTTC

clone size: NA
D gene: TRBD2
V gene: TRBV29-1
J gene: TRBJ2-1
CDR3 protein: CSVRQLAGYNEQFF
CDR3 DNA: TGCAGCGTACGCCAACTAGCGGGGTACAATGAGCAGTTCTTC

clone size: NA
D gene: NA
V gene: TRBV24-1
J gene: TRBJ2-2
CDR3 protein: CATSGSQGGRYTGELFF
CDR3 DNA: TGTGCCACCAGTGGATCTCAGGGGGGAAGGTACACCGGGGAGCTGTTTTTT

clone size: NA
D gene: TRBD1
V gene: TRBV5-6
J gene: TRBJ1-2
CDR3 protein: CASSYITGDYGYTF
CDR3 DNA: TGTGCCAGCAGCTACATTACAGGGGACTATGGCTACACCTTC

clone size: NA
D gene: NA
V gene: TRBV19
J gene: TRBJ2-4
CDR3 protein: CASSIATLDGGIQYF
CDR3 DNA: TGTGCCAGTAGTATAGCCACCCTAGACGGCGGCATTCAGTACTTC

clone size: once
D gene: NA
V gene: TRBV6-6
J gene: TRBJ1-3
CDR3 protein: CASRTTASGNTIYF
CDR3 DNA: TGTGCCAGCAGGACGACAGCCTCTGGAAACACCATATATTTT

clone size: NA
D gene: NA
V gene: TRBV5-8
J gene: TRBJ1-1
CDR3 protein: CASSHKLRDTNTEAFF
CDR3 DNA: TGTGCCAGCAGCCACAAACTCCGGGACACGAACACTGAAGCTTTCTTT

clone size: once
D gene: TRBD2
V gene: TRBV19
J gene: TRBJ2-1
CDR3 protein: CASRLAGGRRDNEQFF
CDR3 DNA: TGTGCCAGTAGACTAGCGGGAGGGCGCCGAGACAATGAGCAGTTCTTC

clone size: NA
D gene: TRBD1
V gene: TRBV5-1
J gene: TRBJ2-3
CDR3 protein: CASSPGQDTDTQYF
CDR3 DNA: TGCGCCAGCAGCCCAGGACAGGATACAGATACGCAGTATTTT

clone size: NA
D gene: NA
V gene: TRBV2
J gene: TRBJ1-2
CDR3 protein: CAGRVDRSLLGYTF
CDR3 DNA: TGTGCCGGCAGGGTAGACAGGTCCCTATTGGGCTACACCTTC

clone size: NA
D gene: TRBD1
V gene: TRBV30
J gene: TRBJ1-5
CDR3 protein: CAWSHRGLGQPQHF
CDR3 DNA: TGTGCCTGGAGTCACAGGGGGCTGGGGCAGCCCCAGCATTTT

clone size: NA
D gene: NA
V gene: TRBV7-6
J gene: TRBJ2-1
CDR3 protein: CASSGETGNEQFF
CDR3 DNA: TGTGCCAGCAGCGGGGAGACGGGGAATGAGCAGTTCTTC

clone size: few
D gene: TRBD1
V gene: TRBV11-3
J gene: TRBJ2-3
CDR3 protein: CASRGRGDTQYF
CDR3 DNA: TGTGCCAGCAGAGGCAGGGGGGATACGCAGTATTTT

clone size: NA
D gene: NA
V gene: TRBV5-8
J gene: TRBJ1-5
CDR3 protein: CASSLVADAGRNQPQHF
CDR3 DNA: TGTGCCAGCAGCTTGGTAGCGGACGCGGGTAGGAATCAGCCCCAGCATTTT

clone size: NA
D gene: NA
V gene: TRBV5-1
J gene: TRBJ2-3
CDR3 protein: CASSQRTSGTDTQYF
CDR3 DNA: TGCGCCAGCAGCCAGCGGACCTCGGGCACAGATACGCAGTATTTT

clone size: NA
D gene: TRBD2
V gene: TRBV5-1
J gene: TRBJ2-2
CDR3 protein: CASSLVSGLASTGELFF
CDR3 DNA: TGCGCCAGCAGCTTGGTTTCGGGACTAGCGAGCACCGGGGAGCTGTTTTTT

clone size: NA
D gene: TRBD2
V gene: TRBV11-2
J gene: TRBJ2-7
CDR3 protein: CASSFSGVIYEQYF
CDR3 DNA: TGTGCCAGCAGCTTTAGCGGGGTCATCTACGAGCAGTACTTC

clone size: NA
D gene: TRBD1
V gene: TRBV6-5
J gene: TRBJ2-1
CDR3 protein: CASSPRGRGEQFF
CDR3 DNA: TGTGCCAGCAGTCCCAGGGGGCGCGGTGAGCAGTTCTTC

clone size: NA
D gene: NA
V gene: TRBV18
J gene: TRBJ2-3
CDR3 protein: CASSPPPGSDTQYF
CDR3 DNA: TGTGCCAGCTCACCCCCACCCGGGTCAGATACGCAGTATTTT